The present T cell receptor (beta chain) was sequenced within a study of blood T cell repertoires in COVID-19. Study-level background: Samples taken during acute and convalescent COVID-19 were collected in the United States, Italy and Spain. T cells, B-cell-depleted T cells, or PBMCs provided the cDNA or gDNA that served as material.

Those who participated ranged in age from roughly 18 to 89 years and resided in 20 to 30 US areas. Methods used by the authors: Estimation of nucleated cell counts was performed using reference gene primer amplification. This table comes from immunoSEQ multiplex PCR, and its TCRdb copy is limited to in-frame clones, with some not included. V and J calls and clone size are those listed in that table; D and trimming were worked out from the DNA. The sample has about 370,000 clones, roughly nine tenths seen once. Germline V lookup: CDR1 KGHSH, CDR2 LQKENI. CDR3 length: 15 residues. The V gene end was trimmed by 3 bases and the J gene end by 3 bases; junction bases not matched to a gene: 6.

This receptor was identified in a man younger than 35 who had recovered from COVID-19. V usage is TRBV18 and J usage is TRBJ1-2; 8 bases are shared with TRBD1. Sequencing was done on a sample of PBMCs or T cells enriched from blood (not recorded which). CDR3 DNA: TGTGCCAGCTCACCGGGGCAGGGGGCAGACTATGGCTACACCTTC. Its translation: CASSPGQGADYGYTF. Using reference TRBV18 and TRBJ1-2 for the parts outside the CDR3, the full variable domain is NAGVMQNPRHLVRRRGQEARLRCSPMKGHSHVYWYRQLPEEGLKFMVYLQKENIIDESGMPKERFSAEFPKEGPSILRIQQVVRGDSAAYFCASSPGQGADYGYTFGSGTRLTVV.